The 20 T cell receptor beta chains presented below share a single source sample, sequenced in a study of response to subunit inactivated influenza vaccine. MiXCR, run by TCRdb on the RT-PCR reads, gives a single entry per CDR3 protein. The sample lists 500,000 to 750,000 distinct CDR3 sequences; around 13% were seen once. The sample in question was PBMCs from blood, obtained about 11 days after vaccination. The receptors derive from a man aged 50-60 years who received an inactivated influenza vaccine.

Turning to this clonotype: The junction departs from germline at one end; a sequencing error may be responsible. The chain joins TRBV20-1 to TRBJ1-1; TRBD1 agrees at 11 bases. Germline V gives CDR1 DFQATT, CDR2 SNEGSKA (reference sequence). The CDR3 has 16 residues. DNA of the CDR3: TGCAGTGCTCACCGGACAGGGGGCGCGTTAGCCACTGACGCTTTCTTT. Amino acid sequence: CSAHRTGGALATDAFF.

The rearrangement links TRBV5-1 to TRBJ1-2, with 7 bases aligning to TRBD1. Germline lookup yields CDR1 SGHRS and CDR2 YFSETQ. V shed 3 bases, J shed 11 bases, and the junction held 16 bases outside the gene matches. CDR3 size: 15 residues. CDR3 protein: CASSSSDRDRLGYTF. The DNA of the CDR3 is TGCGCCAGCAGCTCTTCCGACAGGGACCGTTTGGGGTACACCTTC.

CDR3 loop: CASRDWSYNEQFF. For the CDR3, the DNA is TGTGCCAGCCGGGACTGGTCCTACAATGAGCAGTTCTTC. The V and J genes are TRBV28 and TRBJ2-1, with TRBD2 as a possible D gene (6 bases). Germline V gene data show CDR1 as MDHEN and CDR2 as SYDVKM. The CDR3 consists of 13 residues. V was cut by 8 bases and J by 1 base, with 9 bases left in between.

On this clonotype: A much larger clone lies a single base off, so this may be a read error. The chain is built from TRBV9 and TRBJ2-7, with 9 bases that match TRBD1. V dropped 3 bases and J dropped 5; count of bases not matched to a gene: 9. CDR3 length equals 15 residues. Germline V gives CDR1 SGDLS, CDR2 YYNGEE. The DNA of the CDR3 is TGTGCCAGCAGCGCGCTCGGGACAGGGCGTGACGAGCAGTACTTC. It codes for CASSALGTGRDEQYF.

Many counts were recorded for this clonotype. J is TRBJ2-7 and V is TRBV20-1; 12 positions match TRBD2. Germline V CDR1 and CDR2: DFQATT, SNEGSKA (reference sequence). The V and J ends lost 3 bases and 3 bases, in that order; junction bases with no gene match: 3. This CDR3 contains 14 residues. The CDR3 here is CSARGLAGRYEQYF. CDR3 nucleotides: TGCAGTGCTAGGGGACTAGCGGGCCGCTACGAGCAGTACTTC.

This clonotype was picked up many times. CDR3 loop: CASSFGLQGRQPQHF. The CDR3 coding sequence is TGTGCCAGCAGTTTTGGTCTACAGGGACGTCAGCCCCAGCATTTT. J is TRBJ1-5 and V is TRBV12-3 or TRBV12-4, with D possibly TRBD1 on 6 matching bases. This CDR3 contains 15 residues. V gave up 3 bases and J gave up 6 bases, with 15 bases separating them.

V and J are TRBV2 and TRBJ2-5; 9 bases align to TRBD2. In germline, CDR1 is SNHLY, CDR2 FYNNEI. Trimming at V came to 6 bases and at J to 10 bases, leaving 9 bases not matched to a gene. There are 13 residues in the CDR3. This chain's CDR3 is CASSGGRAGGQYF. The CDR3 nucleotides are TGTGCCAGCAGCGGCGGGAGGGCCGGGGGCCAGTACTTC.

There are a few counts of this clonotype. The rearrangement joins TRBV7-9 to TRBJ2-4; either TRBD1 or TRBD2 may supply D (5 bases each). Germline CDR1 reads SEHNR; CDR2 reads FQNEAQ (reference sequence). The V and J ends lost 3 bases and 0 bases respectively, with 15 bases between them. CDR3 length: 17 residues. CDR3 coding DNA: TGTGCCAGCAGCTTTTTGGAGTCGAGGGGAGCCAAAAACATTCAGTACTTC. Translation gives CASSFLESRGAKNIQYF. The variable domain in full, completed from reference TRBV7-9 and TRBJ2-4, reads DTGVSQNPRHKITKRGQNVTFRCDPISEHNRLYWYRQTLGQGPEFLTYFQNEAQLEKSRLLSDRFSAERPKGSFSTLEIQRTEQGDSAMYLCASSFLESRGAKNIQYFGAGTRLSVL.

The chain couples TRBV5-5 to TRBJ2-1, with D perhaps TRBD2 (6 bases). V was shortened by 2 bases and J by 4 bases, with 16 bases between the two germline ends. The CDR3 consists of 16 residues. From germline, CDR1 is SGHKS and CDR2 YYEKEE (reference sequence). CDR3 DNA sequence: TGTGCCAGCAGCTTTACCGGGACTCCGAATTACAATGAGCAGTTCTTC. Protein sequence: CASSFTGTPNYNEQFF.

This clonotype was seen more than once but under ten times. This chain links TRBV4-2 with TRBJ1-2; no clear D gene. Trimming removed 0 bases at V and 4 bases at J, with 9 bases between. Germline V gives CDR1 LGHNA, CDR2 YNFKEQ. The CDR3 is 14 residues long. The CDR3 sequence is CASSQDAGAYGYTF. DNA of the CDR3: TGTGCCAGCAGCCAAGATGCGGGCGCCTATGGCTACACCTTC.

The chain employs TRBV12-3 or TRBV12-4 and TRBJ2-3, with 16 bases that match TRBD2. The CDR3 extends over 17 amino acids. V lost 6 bases to trimming and J lost 3 bases; unmatched junction nucleotides: 6. CDR3 protein: CASRGLAGGRRTDTQYF. In DNA form, the CDR3 reads TGTGCCAGCAGGGGACTAGCGGGGGGGCGAAGGACAGATACGCAGTATTTT.

Only a few counts were recorded for this clonotype. The rearrangement joins TRBV29-1 to TRBJ1-1, with D hard to call. In germline, CDR1 is SQVTM, CDR2 ANQGSEA. The CDR3 spans 11 residues. Trimming stripped 4 bases from V and 5 bases from J, with 8 bases between. The CDR3 here is CSVARWTEAFF. In nucleotides, the CDR3 is TGCAGCGTTGCGCGATGGACTGAAGCTTTCTTT.

This chain joins TRBV12-3 or TRBV12-4 and TRBJ1-2; no definite D call. V dropped 5 bases and J dropped 10 bases, with 26 bases sitting between them. The CDR3 consists of 16 residues. The CDR3, as DNA: TGTGCCAGCAGTCCCTATCGGACCCTATATTTATGGGACTACACCTTC. Its protein is CASSPYRTLYLWDYTF.

This clonotype has just a few counts. The chain links TRBV7-3 to TRBJ2-5; D remains ambiguous. Germline assignment: CDR1 SGHTA and CDR2 FQGTGA. The CDR3 consists of 13 residues. Between the trimmed V and J ends, which lost 2 bases and 1 base, there was a span of 5 bases. The CDR3 sequence: CASSLYAQETQYF. For the CDR3, the DNA is TGTGCCAGCAGCTTATATGCCCAAGAGACCCAGTACTTC.

This clonotype appeared a few times. Here the CDR3 DNA reads TGTGCCAGCAGCCATAGAAGGGACAGGGCAGGAGAGACCCAGTACTTC. As protein: CASSHRRDRAGETQYF. The chain links TRBV7-9 to TRBJ2-5; the match to TRBD1 covers 9 bases. Germline V gene data show CDR1 as SEHNR and CDR2 as FQNEAQ (reference sequence). CDR3 length equals 16 residues. The junction had 11 bases not matched to a gene; V was cut back by 5 bases and J by 4 bases.

This clonotype was found a few times. V is TRBV25-1 and J is TRBJ1-1; D not resolved. The length of the CDR3 is 15 residues. Germline loops: CDR1 MGHDK, CDR2 SYGVNS. V was pared by 6 bases and J by 0 bases, with 14 bases between. CDR3 sequence reads: CASSPFDGLNTEAFF. CDR3 DNA sequence: TGTGCCAGCAGCCCCTTTGACGGATTGAACACTGAAGCTTTCTTT. The full variable domain, completed using reference TRBV25-1 and TRBJ1-1, is EADIYQTPRYLVIGTGKKITLECSQTMGHDKMYWYQQDPGMELHLIHYSYGVNSTEKGDLSSESTVSRIRTEHFPLTLESARPSHTSQYLCASSPFDGLNTEAFFGQGTRLTVV.

This rearrangement joins TRBV2 to TRBJ2-1; 13 bases are a match to TRBD2. The ends lost 4 bases at V and 10 bases at J; junction bases unmatched: 7. Germline CDR1 reads SNHLY; CDR2 reads FYNNEI. The CDR3 extends over 15 amino acids. The CDR3 sequence: CASSGGLAGVGEQFF. The CDR3 DNA is TGTGCCAGCAGTGGAGGACTAGCGGGGGTGGGCGAGCAGTTCTTC.

This clonotype was seen a handful of times. J is TRBJ1-5 and V is TRBV21-1. TRBV21-1 is flagged as a pseudogene. This CDR3 contains 14 residues. This CDR3 reads CASSKGQTQQPQHF. CDR3 DNA: TGTGCCAGCAGCAAGGGTCAGACTCAACAGCCCCAGCATTTT.

The table lists this clonotype with many counts. The chain recombines TRBV5-5 with TRBJ1-6; TRBD1 is a possible D gene (5 bases). CDR1 and CDR2 (germline): SGHKS, YYEKEE (reference sequence). V lost 2 bases and J 5 bases, leaving 11 bases between the germline ends. This CDR3 comprises 15 residues. The CDR3 sequence is CASSFSGYNNSPLHF. For the CDR3, the DNA is TGTGCCAGCAGCTTCTCAGGGTATAATAATTCACCCCTCCACTTT.

CDR3 sequence reads: CASSLWTGPNYGYTF. For the CDR3, the DNA is TGTGCCAGCAGTTTATGGACAGGGCCTAACTATGGCTACACCTTC. The rearrangement uses TRBV28 and TRBJ1-2; TRBD1 matches 7 bases. V dropped 0 bases and J dropped 0; count of bases not matched to a gene: 1. Germline CDR1 MDHEN, CDR2 SYDVKM. This CDR3 contains 15 residues.